This T cell receptor beta chain is from a study of cytomegalovirus exposure and HLA in healthy donors. Whole-study results and caveats: Another analysis was done later, and it associated around 15,000 TCR beta sequences with HLA alleles at 0.05 false discovery rate.

The PCR was carried out with 60 Vbeta primers and 13 Jbeta primers. Profiled with immunoSEQ multiplex PCR; TCRdb holds only in-frame clones, not every one. This table has 80,000 to 130,000 clones, 80% to 90% appearing once. There are 15 residues in the CDR3. Germline loops: CDR1 SGDLS, CDR2 YYNGEE. V gave up 3 bases and J gave up 4 bases; unmatched junction bases: 3. Details on this clone: Its target is unknown.

The chain has TRBV9 and TRBJ2-1, with 11 bases lining up with TRBD2. The source of this sequence is a young woman in good health and CMV-seronegative. Sequencing was performed on PBMCs. The CDR3 protein is CASSEGTSGYNEQFF. The CDR3 DNA sequence: TGTGCCAGCAGCGAGGGGACTAGCGGATACAATGAGCAGTTCTTC.